The clone carrying this T cell receptor (beta chain) was picked up a small number of times. The antigen remains unidentified. Expressed TCRB transcripts were sequenced because the isolated RNA had all been reverse transcribed beforehand. Assay used: immunoSEQ multiplex PCR; TCRdb lists only in-frame clones, some missing. The sample lists about 700,000 clones, around 15% occurring once. V lost 6 bases to trimming and J lost 4 bases; unmatched junction nucleotides: 10. The germline V gene has CDR1 MDHEN and CDR2 SYDVKM. The CDR3 covers 16 residues. This record comes from a study of beta chain features in type 1 diabetes. Study results and limitations: All four CD4+ subsets from Type 1 diabetes patients carried moderately but significantly shorter TCRB CDR3s.

The receptor's source is a man younger than 30 with type 1 diabetes. The sequencing sample was made of naive CD4+ T cells from blood. V gene TRBV28 combines with J gene TRBJ2-1; 9 positions agree with TRBD1. CDR3 nucleotide sequence: TGTGCCAGCAGGGGCCCGGGACAGGGAATATACAATGAGCAGTTCTTC. Its protein product is CASRGPGQGIYNEQFF.